These 9 T cell receptor beta chains originate from one sample sequenced in a study of shared clonotypes between healthy human individuals. Here immunoSEQ multiplex PCR was the method, and the copy in TCRdb shows in-frame clones only, minus some. Here the sample spans some 1 million clones, about 75% being singletons. Sequencing was performed on memory CD4+ T cells sorted from blood. As to subset: CD45RA-negative fraction. All receptors derive from a man between 18 and 29 years old in good health.

The rearrangement joins TRBV5-4 to TRBJ2-7; D remains unclear. V lost 4 bases, J lost 5 bases, and 13 bases lay in between. In germline, CDR1 is SGHNT, CDR2 YYREEE (reference sequence). This CDR3 has 13 residues. The DNA of the CDR3 is TGTGCCAGCAGCCACGGACCCTGGGACGAGCAGTACTTC. Amino acids: CASSHGPWDEQYF.

This sequence joins TRBV28 and TRBJ2-2, with D possibly being TRBD2 (5 bases). The germline V and J ends were trimmed by 3 bases and 3 bases, with 11 bases remaining between them. The germline CDR1 and CDR2 sequences are MDHEN and SYDVKM. The CDR3 loop spans 15 amino acids. The CDR3 loop reads CASSFRGSDTGELFF. The DNA of the CDR3 is TGTGCCAGCAGTTTTCGGGGATCGGACACCGGGGAGCTGTTTTTT.

Remarks on this clone: At one end, the junction sequence differs from germline, possibly due to a read error. J is TRBJ1-6 and V is TRBV6-1; D unresolved. Per germline, CDR1 MNHNS and CDR2 SASEGT. This CDR3 spans 13 amino acids. CDR3 coding DNA: TGTGCCAGCAGCCAAATTGGTGGGTCACCCCTCCGCTTT. This codes for CASSQIGGSPLRF.

The gene calls are TRBV7-9 and TRBJ1-5, with D maybe TRBD1 (5 bases). This CDR3 contains 14 residues. Trimming pared 4 bases from V and 4 bases from J, leaving 11 bases between. The germline CDR1 and CDR2 sequences are SEHNR and FQNEAQ (reference sequence). The chain's CDR3 is CASSSPGPNQPQHF. The CDR3 DNA is TGTGCCAGCAGCTCGCCGGGACCGAATCAGCCCCAGCATTTT.

Turning to this clone: The sample holds other DNA sequences that translate to the same CDR3. This sequence joins TRBV5-5 and TRBJ1-2; the D is unclear. Germline CDR1 SGHKS, CDR2 YYEKEE (reference sequence). The CDR3 spans 13 residues. V was pared by 0 bases and J by 4 bases, with 7 bases between. CDR3: CASSLGSAYGYTF. The CDR3 bases are TGTGCCAGCAGCTTGGGGTCAGCCTATGGCTACACCTTC.

V and J are TRBV15 and TRBJ2-6; D is undetermined. The germline V gene encodes CDR1 LNHNV and CDR2 YYDKDF (reference sequence). V was trimmed by 6 bases and J by 1 base, leaving 4 bases between them. The CDR3 covers 13 residues. The chain's CDR3 is CATRLSGANVLTF. CDR3 coding DNA: TGTGCCACCAGATTGTCTGGGGCCAACGTCCTGACTTTC.

Comments on this clone: At the DNA level, this CDR3 is encoded by other sequences in the same sample as well. The chain couples TRBV7-2 to TRBJ2-7, with 10 bases matching TRBD2. The CDR3 runs 13 residues. The germline gives CDR1 SGHTA, CDR2 FQGNSA. V was pared by 4 bases and J by 4 bases, with 1 base of the junction left unmatched. DNA of the CDR3: TGTGCCAGCAGCTCTAGCGGGGGTTACGAGCAGTACTTC. It yields the protein CASSSSGGYEQYF. Full variable domain (rest looked up from reference TRBV7-2 and TRBJ2-7): GAGVSQSPSNKVTEKGKDVELRCDPISGHTALYWYRQSLGQGLEFLIYFQGNSAPDKSGLPSDRFSAERTGGSVSTLTIQRTQQEDSAVYLCASSSSGGYEQYFGPGTRLTVT.

The rearrangement joins TRBV16 to TRBJ1-1; D possibly corresponds to TRBD1 (5 bases). V was shortened by 4 bases and J by 0 bases, with 9 bases between the two germline ends. The CDR3 is 14 residues long. From germline, CDR1 is KGHSY and CDR2 FQNENV. CDR3 in amino acids: CASSRRQMNTEAFF. CDR3 nucleotides: TGTGCCAGCAGCCGCCGACAGATGAACACTGAAGCTTTCTTT.

V gene TRBV25-1 combines with J gene TRBJ1-1, with D possibly TRBD1 on 6 matching bases. Germline V gives CDR1 MGHDK, CDR2 SYGVNS. CDR3 length: 13 amino acids. V shed 5 bases and J shed 1 base, with 8 bases lying between them. The CDR3 DNA follows: TGTGCCAGCAGTACACAGGGGAACACTGAAGCTTTCTTT. Amino acid sequence: CASSTQGNTEAFF. Filled out from reference TRBV25-1 and TRBJ1-1, the complete variable domain reads EADIYQTPRYLVIGTGKKITLECSQTMGHDKMYWYQQDPGMELHLIHYSYGVNSTEKGDLSSESTVSRIRTEHFPLTLESARPSHTSQYLCASSTQGNTEAFFGQGTRLTVV.